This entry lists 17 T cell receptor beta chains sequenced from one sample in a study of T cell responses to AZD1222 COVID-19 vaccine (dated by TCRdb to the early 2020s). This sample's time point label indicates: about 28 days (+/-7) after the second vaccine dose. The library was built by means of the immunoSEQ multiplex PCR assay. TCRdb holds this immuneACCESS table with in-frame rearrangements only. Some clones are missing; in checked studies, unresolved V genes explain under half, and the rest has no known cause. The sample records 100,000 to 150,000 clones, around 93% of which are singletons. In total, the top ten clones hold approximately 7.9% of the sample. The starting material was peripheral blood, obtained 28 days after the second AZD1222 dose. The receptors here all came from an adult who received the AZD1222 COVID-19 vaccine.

The CDR3 coding sequence is TGTGCCAGCTCACCACCCGGGACTAGATACACAGATACGCAGTATTTT. This gives the protein CASSPPGTRYTDTQYF. The J gene is TRBJ2-3, the V gene TRBV18; TRBD2 matches 8 bases. Germline V gives CDR1 KGHSH, CDR2 LQKENI. The CDR3 extends over 16 amino acids. V was pared by 0 bases and J by 2 bases, with 4 bases of the junction left unmatched.

Written as DNA, the CDR3 is TGTGCCAGCAACCGCCAGTGGGGGGGGGAACTGTTTTTT. Translation: CASNRQWGGELFF. The chain employs TRBV28 and TRBJ1-4; possible D gene TRBD1, 5 bases. Germline CDR1 MDHEN, CDR2 SYDVKM. V lost 7 bases, J lost 12 bases, and 18 bases lay in between. The CDR3 is 13 residues long.

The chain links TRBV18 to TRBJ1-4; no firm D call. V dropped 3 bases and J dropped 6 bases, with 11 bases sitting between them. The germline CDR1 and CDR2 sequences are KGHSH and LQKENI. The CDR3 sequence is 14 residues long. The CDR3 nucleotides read TGTGCCAGCTCACCGGGAGGTTCGGATGAAAAACTGTTTTTT. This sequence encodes CASSPGGSDEKLFF.

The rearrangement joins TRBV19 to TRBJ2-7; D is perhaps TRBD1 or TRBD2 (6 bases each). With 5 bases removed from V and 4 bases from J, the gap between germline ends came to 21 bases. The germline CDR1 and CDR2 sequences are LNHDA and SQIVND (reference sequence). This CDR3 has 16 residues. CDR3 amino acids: CASSPEGGPGPYEQYF. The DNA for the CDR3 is TGTGCCAGTAGTCCGGAAGGGGGGCCGGGTCCTTACGAGCAGTACTTC.

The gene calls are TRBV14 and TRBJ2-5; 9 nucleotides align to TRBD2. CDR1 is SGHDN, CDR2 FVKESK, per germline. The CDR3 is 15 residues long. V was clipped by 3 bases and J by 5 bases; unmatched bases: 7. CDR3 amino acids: CASSQTTSGLETQYF. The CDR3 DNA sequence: TGTGCCAGCAGCCAGACGACTAGCGGTTTGGAGACCCAGTACTTC.

The CDR3 loop reads CSVEDRSRWQYF. In DNA, the CDR3 is TGCAGCGTCGAGGACAGGTCCCGTTGGCAGTACTTC. V and J are TRBV29-1 and TRBJ2-7; TRBD1 agrees at 7 bases. The CDR3 length is 12 residues. The V segment lost 6 bases and the J segment 9 bases; nucleotides outside the gene matches: 11. The germline V gene encodes CDR1 SQVTM and CDR2 ANQGSEA.

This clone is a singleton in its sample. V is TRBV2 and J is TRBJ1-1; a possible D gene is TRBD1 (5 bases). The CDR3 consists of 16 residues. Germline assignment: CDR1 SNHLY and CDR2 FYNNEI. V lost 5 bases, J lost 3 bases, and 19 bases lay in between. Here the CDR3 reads CASSPSPGGWDTEAFF. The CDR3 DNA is TGTGCCAGCAGTCCATCCCCGGGGGGGTGGGACACTGAAGCTTTCTTT.

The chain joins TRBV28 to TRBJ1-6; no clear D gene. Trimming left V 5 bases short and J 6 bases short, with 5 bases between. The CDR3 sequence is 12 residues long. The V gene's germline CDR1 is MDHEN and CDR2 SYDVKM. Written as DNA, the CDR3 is TGTGCCAGCAGTCTGGGTAATTCACCCCTCCACTTT. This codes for CASSLGNSPLHF.

CDR3 amino acids: CASSKRNLDRKPYEQYF. In DNA, the CDR3 is TGTGCCAGCAGCAAACGGAATTTGGACAGAAAACCGTACGAGCAGTACTTC. The gene calls are TRBV21-1 and TRBJ2-7; TRBD1 is the table's D call, not checked against the DNA. TRBV21-1 is marked as a pseudogene. The CDR3 is 17 residues long.

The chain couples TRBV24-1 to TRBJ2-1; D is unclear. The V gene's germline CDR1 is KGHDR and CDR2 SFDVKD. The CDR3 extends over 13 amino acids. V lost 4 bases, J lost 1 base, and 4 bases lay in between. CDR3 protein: CATSDGSYNEQFF. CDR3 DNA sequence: TGTGCCACCAGTGACGGGTCCTACAATGAGCAGTTCTTC.

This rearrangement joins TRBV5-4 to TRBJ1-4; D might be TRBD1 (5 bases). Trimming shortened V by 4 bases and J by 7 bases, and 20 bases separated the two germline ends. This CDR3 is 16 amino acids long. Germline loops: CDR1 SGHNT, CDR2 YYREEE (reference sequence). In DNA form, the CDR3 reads TGTGCCAGCAGCCGAACTTCCACCGACAGTGTTGAAAAACTGTTTTTT. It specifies CASSRTSTDSVEKLFF.

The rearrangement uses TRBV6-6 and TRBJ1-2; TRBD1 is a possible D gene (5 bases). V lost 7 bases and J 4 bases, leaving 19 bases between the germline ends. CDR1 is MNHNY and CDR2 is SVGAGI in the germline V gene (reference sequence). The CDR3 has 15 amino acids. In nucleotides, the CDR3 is TGTGCCAGCACCCCCGGTCAGGGACTGGCCTATGGCTACACCTTC. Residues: CASTPGQGLAYGYTF.

The CDR3 DNA reads TGTGCCAGCAGTCTCCAACTCGAGCAGTACTTC. It is translated as CASSLQLEQYF. This rearrangement joins TRBV28 to TRBJ2-7; D remains ambiguous. Germline V gene sequence: CDR1 MDHEN, CDR2 SYDVKM. The CDR3 loop spans 11 amino acids. V lost 5 bases and J 6 bases, leaving 8 bases between the germline ends.

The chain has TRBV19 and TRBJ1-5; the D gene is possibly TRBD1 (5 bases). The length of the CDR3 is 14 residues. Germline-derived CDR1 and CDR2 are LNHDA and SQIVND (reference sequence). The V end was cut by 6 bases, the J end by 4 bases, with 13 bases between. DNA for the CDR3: TGTGCCAGTAGGGAATCGGGGGGGAATCAGCCCCAGCATTTT. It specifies CASRESGGNQPQHF.

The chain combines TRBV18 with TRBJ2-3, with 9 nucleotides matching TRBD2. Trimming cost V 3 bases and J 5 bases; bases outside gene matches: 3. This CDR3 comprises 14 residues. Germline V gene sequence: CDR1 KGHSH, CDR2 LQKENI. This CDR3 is CASSPSGGKDTQYF. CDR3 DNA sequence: TGTGCCAGCTCACCTAGCGGGGGTAAAGATACGCAGTATTTT.

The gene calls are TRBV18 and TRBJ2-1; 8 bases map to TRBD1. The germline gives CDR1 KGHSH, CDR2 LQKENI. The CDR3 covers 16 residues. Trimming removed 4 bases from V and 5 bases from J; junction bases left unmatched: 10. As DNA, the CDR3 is TGTGCCAGCTCACGCGGACAGGGTATTCGGGACAATGAGCAGTTCTTC. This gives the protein CASSRGQGIRDNEQFF.

The CDR3 sequence: CASNLGPLGYTIYF. CDR3 coding DNA: TGTGCCAGCAATTTAGGGCCTCTCGGGTACACCATATATTTT. The chain couples TRBV6-6 to TRBJ1-3, with no clear D. With 7 bases removed from V and 8 bases from J, the gap between germline ends came to 18 bases. CDR1 and CDR2 (germline): MNHNY, SVGAGI (reference sequence). The CDR3 consists of 14 residues.